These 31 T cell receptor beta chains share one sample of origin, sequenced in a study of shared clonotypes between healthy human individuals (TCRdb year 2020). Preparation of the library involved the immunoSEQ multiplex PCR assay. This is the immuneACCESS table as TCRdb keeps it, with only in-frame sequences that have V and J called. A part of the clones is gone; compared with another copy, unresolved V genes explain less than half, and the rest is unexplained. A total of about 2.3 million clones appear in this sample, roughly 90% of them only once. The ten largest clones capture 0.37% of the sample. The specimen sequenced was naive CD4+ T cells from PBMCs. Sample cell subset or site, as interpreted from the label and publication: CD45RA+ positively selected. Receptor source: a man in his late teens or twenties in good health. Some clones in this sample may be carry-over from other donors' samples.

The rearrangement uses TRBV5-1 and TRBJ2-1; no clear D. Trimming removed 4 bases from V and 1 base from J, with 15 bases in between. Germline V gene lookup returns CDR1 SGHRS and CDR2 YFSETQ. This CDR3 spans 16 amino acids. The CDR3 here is CASSNRPGTSYNEQFF. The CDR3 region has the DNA TGCGCCAGCAGCAATCGACCGGGTACTTCCTACAATGAGCAGTTCTTC.

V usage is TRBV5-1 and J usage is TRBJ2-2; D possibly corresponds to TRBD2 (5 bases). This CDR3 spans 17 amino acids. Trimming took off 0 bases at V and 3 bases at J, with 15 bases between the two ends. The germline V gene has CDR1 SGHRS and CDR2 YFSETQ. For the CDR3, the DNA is TGCGCCAGCAGCTTGGCTCGCTGGGAGACCGACACCGGGGAGCTGTTTTTT. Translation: CASSLARWETDTGELFF.

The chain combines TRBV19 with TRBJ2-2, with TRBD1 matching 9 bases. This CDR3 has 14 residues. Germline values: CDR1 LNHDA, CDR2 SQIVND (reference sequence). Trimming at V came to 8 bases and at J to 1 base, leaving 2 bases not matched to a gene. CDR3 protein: CASHRGQNTGELFF. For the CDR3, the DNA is TGTGCCAGTCACAGGGGGCAGAACACCGGGGAGCTGTTTTTT.

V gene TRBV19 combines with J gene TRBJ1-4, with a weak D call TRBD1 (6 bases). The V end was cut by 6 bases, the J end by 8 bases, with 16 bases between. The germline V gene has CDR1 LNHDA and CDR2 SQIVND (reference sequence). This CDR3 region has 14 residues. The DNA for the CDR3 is TGTGCCAGTAGAACAGGGCACTTAGGGGAAAAACTGTTTTTT. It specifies CASRTGHLGEKLFF.

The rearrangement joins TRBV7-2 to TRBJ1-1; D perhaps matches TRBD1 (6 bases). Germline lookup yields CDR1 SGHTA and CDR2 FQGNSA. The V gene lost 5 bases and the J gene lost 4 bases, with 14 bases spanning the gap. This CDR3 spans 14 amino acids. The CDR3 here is CASSEQGGVTEAFF. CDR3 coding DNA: TGTGCCAGCAGCGAACAGGGTGGGGTCACTGAAGCTTTCTTT.

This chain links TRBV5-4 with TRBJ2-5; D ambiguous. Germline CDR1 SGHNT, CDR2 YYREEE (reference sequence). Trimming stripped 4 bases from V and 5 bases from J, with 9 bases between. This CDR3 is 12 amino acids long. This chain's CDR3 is CASSRMLETQYF. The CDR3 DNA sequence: TGTGCCAGCAGCCGAATGCTCGAGACCCAGTACTTC. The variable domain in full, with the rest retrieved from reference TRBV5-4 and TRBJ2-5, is ETGVTQSPTHLIKTRGQQVTLRCSSQSGHNTVSWYQQALGQGPQFIFQYYREEENGRGNFPPRFSGLQFPNYSSELNVNALELDDSALYLCASSRMLETQYFGPGTRLLVL.

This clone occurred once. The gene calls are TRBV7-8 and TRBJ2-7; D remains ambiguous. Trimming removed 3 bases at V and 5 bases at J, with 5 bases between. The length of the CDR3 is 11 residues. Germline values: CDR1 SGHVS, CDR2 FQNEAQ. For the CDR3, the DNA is TGTGCCAGCAGCTTGAACGACGAGCAGTACTTC. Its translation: CASSLNDEQYF.

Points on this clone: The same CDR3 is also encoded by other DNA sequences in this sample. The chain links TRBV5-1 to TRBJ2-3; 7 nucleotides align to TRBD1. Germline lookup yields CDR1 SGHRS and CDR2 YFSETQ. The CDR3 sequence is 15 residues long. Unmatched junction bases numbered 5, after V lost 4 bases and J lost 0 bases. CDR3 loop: CASSPGTASTDTQYF. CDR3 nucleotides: TGCGCCAGCAGCCCCGGGACAGCAAGCACAGATACGCAGTATTTT.

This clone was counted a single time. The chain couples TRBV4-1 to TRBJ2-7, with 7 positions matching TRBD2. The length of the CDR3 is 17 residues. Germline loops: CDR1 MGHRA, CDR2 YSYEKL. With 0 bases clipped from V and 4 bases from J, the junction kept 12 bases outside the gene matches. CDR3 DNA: TGCGCCAGCAGCCAAGATCAGTCCAGGGCGGGGGATTACGAGCAGTACTTC. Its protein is CASSQDQSRAGDYEQYF.

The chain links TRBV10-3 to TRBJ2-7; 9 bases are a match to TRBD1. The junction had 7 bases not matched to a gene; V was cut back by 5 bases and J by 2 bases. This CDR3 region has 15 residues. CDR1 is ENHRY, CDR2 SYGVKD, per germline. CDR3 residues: CAISTGGLGTYEQYF. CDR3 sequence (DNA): TGTGCCATCAGTACAGGGGGCCTTGGAACCTACGAGCAGTACTTC.

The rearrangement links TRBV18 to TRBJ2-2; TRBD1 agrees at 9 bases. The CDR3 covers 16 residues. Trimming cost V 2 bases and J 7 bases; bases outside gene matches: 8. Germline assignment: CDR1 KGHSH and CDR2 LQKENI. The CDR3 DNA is TGTGCCAGCTCACCAGCCGGACAGGGGTTTAACGGGGAGCTGTTTTTT. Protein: CASSPAGQGFNGELFF.

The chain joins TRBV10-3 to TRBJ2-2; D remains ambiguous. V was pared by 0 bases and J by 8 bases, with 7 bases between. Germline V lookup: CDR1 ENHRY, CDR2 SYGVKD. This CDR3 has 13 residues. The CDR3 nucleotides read TGTGCCATCAGTGAGTCTGAGCGTGGGGAGCTGTTTTTT. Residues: CAISESERGELFF.

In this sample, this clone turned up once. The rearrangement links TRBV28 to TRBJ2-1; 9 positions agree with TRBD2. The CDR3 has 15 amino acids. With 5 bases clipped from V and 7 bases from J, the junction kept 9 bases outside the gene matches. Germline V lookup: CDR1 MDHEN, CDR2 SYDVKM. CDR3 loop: CASSTSGTSRNEQFF. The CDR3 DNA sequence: TGTGCCAGCAGTACCTCCGGGACTAGCCGGAATGAGCAGTTCTTC. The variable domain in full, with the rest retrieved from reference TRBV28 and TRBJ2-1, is DVKVTQSSRYLVKRTGEKVFLECVQDMDHENMFWYRQDPGLGLRLIYFSYDVKMKEKGDIPEGYSVSREKKERFSLILESASTNQTSMYLCASSTSGTSRNEQFFGPGTRLTVL.

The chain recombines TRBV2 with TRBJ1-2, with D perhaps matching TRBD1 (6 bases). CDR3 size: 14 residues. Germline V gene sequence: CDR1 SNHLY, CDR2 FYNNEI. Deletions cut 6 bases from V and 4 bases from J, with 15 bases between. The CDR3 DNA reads TGTGCCAGCAGGGGTTCCGGACAGTCCTATGGCTACACCTTC. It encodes CASRGSGQSYGYTF.

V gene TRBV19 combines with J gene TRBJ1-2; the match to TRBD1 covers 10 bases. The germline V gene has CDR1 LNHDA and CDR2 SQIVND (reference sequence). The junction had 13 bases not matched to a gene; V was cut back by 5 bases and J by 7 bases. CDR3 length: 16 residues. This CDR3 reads CASSETRDRGVFGYTF. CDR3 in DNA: TGTGCCAGTAGTGAAACCCGGGACAGGGGAGTGTTTGGCTACACCTTC.

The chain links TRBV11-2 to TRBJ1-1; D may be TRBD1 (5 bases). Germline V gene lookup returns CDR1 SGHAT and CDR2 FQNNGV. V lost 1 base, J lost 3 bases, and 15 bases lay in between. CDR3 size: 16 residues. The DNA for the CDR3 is TGTGCCAGCAGCTTAGGGGCACAGGTGAGTGACACTGAAGCTTTCTTT. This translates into CASSLGAQVSDTEAFF.

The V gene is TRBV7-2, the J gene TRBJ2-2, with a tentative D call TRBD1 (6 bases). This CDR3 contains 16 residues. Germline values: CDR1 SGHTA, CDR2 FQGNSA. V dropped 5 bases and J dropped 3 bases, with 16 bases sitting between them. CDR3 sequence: CASSAWSAGDTGELFF. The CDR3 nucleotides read TGTGCCAGCAGCGCTTGGTCCGCAGGGGACACCGGGGAGCTGTTTTTT.

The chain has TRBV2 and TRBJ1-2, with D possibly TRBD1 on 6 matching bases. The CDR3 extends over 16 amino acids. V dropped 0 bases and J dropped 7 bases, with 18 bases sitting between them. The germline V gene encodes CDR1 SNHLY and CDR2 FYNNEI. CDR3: CASSEAEGRGAVGYTF. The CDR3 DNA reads TGTGCCAGCAGTGAAGCCGAGGGGCGGGGGGCCGTTGGCTACACCTTC.

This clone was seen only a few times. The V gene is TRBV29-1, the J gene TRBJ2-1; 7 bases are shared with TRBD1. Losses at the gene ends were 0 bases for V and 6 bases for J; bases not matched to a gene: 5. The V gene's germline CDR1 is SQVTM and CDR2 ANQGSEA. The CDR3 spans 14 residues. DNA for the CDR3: TGCAGCGTTGAAGATAGACAGGGTCTCAATGAGCAGTTCTTC. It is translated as CSVEDRQGLNEQFF.

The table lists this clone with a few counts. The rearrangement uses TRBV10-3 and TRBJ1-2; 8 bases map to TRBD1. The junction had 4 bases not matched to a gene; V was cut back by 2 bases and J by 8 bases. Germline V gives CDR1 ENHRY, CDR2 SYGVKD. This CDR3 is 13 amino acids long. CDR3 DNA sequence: TGTGCCATCAGTGAGAGGACAGGGAGAGGCTACACCTTC. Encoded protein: CAISERTGRGYTF.

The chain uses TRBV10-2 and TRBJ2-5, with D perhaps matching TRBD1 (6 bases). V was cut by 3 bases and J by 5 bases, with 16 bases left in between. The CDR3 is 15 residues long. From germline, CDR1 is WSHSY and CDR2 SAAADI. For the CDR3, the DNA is TGCGCCAGCAGTGACCGTCTTTTAAGGGGGGAGACCCAGTACTTC. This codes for CASSDRLLRGETQYF.

CDR3 region: CASSPNTGGILPEQFF. CDR3 nucleotides: TGTGCCAGCAGCCCGAACACGGGAGGTATTCTCCCTGAGCAGTTCTTC. The rearrangement links TRBV7-9 to TRBJ2-1; 7 positions match TRBD2. Germline assignment: CDR1 SEHNR and CDR2 FQNEAQ (reference sequence). The CDR3 extends over 16 amino acids. Losses at the gene ends were 5 bases for V and 9 bases for J; bases not matched to a gene: 16. The full variable domain, in which reference TRBV7-9 and TRBJ2-1 provide the parts outside the CDR3, is DTGVSQNPRHKITKRGQNVTFRCDPISEHNRLYWYRQTLGQGPEFLTYFQNEAQLEKSRLLSDRFSAERPKGSFSTLEIQRTEQGDSAMYLCASSPNTGGILPEQFFGPGTRLTVL.

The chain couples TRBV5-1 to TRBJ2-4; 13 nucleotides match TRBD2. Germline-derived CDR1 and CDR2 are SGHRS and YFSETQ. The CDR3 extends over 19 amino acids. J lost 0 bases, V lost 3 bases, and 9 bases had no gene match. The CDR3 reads CASSSGLAGSDLAKNIQYF. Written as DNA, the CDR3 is TGCGCCAGCAGCTCGGGACTAGCGGGATCAGACCTAGCCAAAAACATTCAGTACTTC.

CDR3: CASHSQLNTEAFF. CDR3 nucleotides: TGTGCCAGTCATAGTCAACTGAACACTGAAGCTTTCTTT. This chain links TRBV2 with TRBJ1-1; D is uncertain. This CDR3 is built from 13 residues. Germline loops: CDR1 SNHLY, CDR2 FYNNEI. The V end lost 9 bases, the J end lost 0 bases, and 11 bases lay between the germline ends. The full variable domain, rest sourced from reference TRBV2 and TRBJ1-1, is EPEVTQTPSHQVTQMGQEVILRCVPISNHLYFYWYRQILGQKVEFLVSFYNNEISEKSEIFDDQFSVERPDGSNFTLKIRSTKLEDSAMYFCASHSQLNTEAFFGQGTRLTVV.

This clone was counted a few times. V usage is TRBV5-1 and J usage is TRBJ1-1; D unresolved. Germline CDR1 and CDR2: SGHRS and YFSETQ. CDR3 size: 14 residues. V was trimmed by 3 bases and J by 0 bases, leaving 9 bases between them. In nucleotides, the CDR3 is TGCGCCAGCAGCTCCGGGAGCATGAACACTGAAGCTTTCTTT. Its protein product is CASSSGSMNTEAFF.

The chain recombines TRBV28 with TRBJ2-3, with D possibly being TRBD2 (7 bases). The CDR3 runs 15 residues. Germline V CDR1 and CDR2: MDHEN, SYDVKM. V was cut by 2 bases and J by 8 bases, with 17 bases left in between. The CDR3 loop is CASSLAGASPPTQYF. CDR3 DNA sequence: TGTGCCAGCAGTTTAGCGGGGGCGTCCCCGCCTACGCAGTATTTT.

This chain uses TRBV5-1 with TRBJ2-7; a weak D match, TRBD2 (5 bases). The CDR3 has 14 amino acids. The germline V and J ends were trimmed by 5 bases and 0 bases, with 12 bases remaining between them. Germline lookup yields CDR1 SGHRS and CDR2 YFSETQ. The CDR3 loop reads CASRRTGSSYEQYF. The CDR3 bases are TGCGCCAGCAGGAGGACGGGGAGCTCCTACGAGCAGTACTTC.

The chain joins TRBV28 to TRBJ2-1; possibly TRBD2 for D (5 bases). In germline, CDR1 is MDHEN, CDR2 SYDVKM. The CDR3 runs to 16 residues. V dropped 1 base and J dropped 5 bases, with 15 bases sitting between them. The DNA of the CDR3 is TGTGCCAGCAGTTTATCCTCCGGAGGCCGACACAATGAGCAGTTCTTC. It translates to CASSLSSGGRHNEQFF.

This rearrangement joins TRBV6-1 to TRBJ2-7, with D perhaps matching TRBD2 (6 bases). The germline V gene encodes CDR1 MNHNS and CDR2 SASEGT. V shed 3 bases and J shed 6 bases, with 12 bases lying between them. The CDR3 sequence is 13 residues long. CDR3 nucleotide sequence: TGTGCCAGCAGTGACTTCCAGGGACTCGAGCAGTACTTC. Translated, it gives CASSDFQGLEQYF.

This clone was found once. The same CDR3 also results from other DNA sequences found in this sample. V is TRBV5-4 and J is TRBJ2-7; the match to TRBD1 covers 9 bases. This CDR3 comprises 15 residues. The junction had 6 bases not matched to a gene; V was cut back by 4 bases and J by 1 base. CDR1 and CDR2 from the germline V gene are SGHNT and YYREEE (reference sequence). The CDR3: CASSLPGQGSYEQYF. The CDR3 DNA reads TGTGCCAGCAGCCTTCCGGGACAGGGTTCCTACGAGCAGTACTTC.

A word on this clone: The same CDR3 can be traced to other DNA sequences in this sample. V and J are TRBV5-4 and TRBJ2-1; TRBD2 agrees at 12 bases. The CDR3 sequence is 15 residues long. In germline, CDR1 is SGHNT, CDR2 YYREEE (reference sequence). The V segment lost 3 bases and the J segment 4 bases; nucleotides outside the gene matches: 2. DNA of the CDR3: TGTGCCAGCAGCTCGACTAGCGGGGGTTACAATGAGCAGTTCTTC. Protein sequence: CASSSTSGGYNEQFF.